What follows describes a single TCR beta chain. What it recognizes is unknown. T lymphocytes (CD4+ and CD8+) were sorted from PBMCs. CDR1 is GTSNPN, CDR2 SVGIG, per germline (reference sequence). This CDR3 has 13 amino acids. Trimming took off 0 bases at V and 11 bases at J, with 16 bases between the two ends. This specimen comes from a study of CD8+ T cells in alopecia areata. Sequencing relied on a cDNA template that was reverse transcribed from extracted RNA. Only in-frame clones appear in the TCRdb table, and some are missing; sequencing was by immunoSEQ multiplex PCR. The sample has about 98,000 clones; around two fifths are singletons. Study findings and constraints: Sharing of TCR sequences between patients (possibly for HLA-related reasons) was less clear than in mice. In scalp samples, resident alphabeta T cells of normal skin are also sequenced.

This receptor was identified in a human donor with alopecia areata. The chain links TRBV30 to TRBJ1-1, with TRBD1 as a possible D gene (5 bases). Sequenced input: CD4+ T cells sorted from blood. The CDR3 nucleotides are TGTGCCTGGAGTGTAAAGGGGCAATCCAAGGCTTTCTTT. Translation: CAWSVKGQSKAFF.